The clone carrying this TCR beta chain appeared a few times. Antigen unknown. These data belong to a study of T-cell reconstitution after alpha-beta-depleted transplantation in children. Unique molecular identifiers tagged the TCRbeta library. TCRdb analysed the PCR reads with MiXCR anew, one entry per CDR3 protein. The sample consists of about 900,000 distinct CDR3 sequences, around 30% of them appearing once. Study results and caveats: The origin of high day-60 TCRbeta diversity in some patients lay in surviving recipient T cells and thymic progenitors. Hyperexpanded clones declined; after one year, newly produced T cells mostly supplied diversity. Expanded graft clones, several hundred of them, were reportedly the source of alpha-beta T cells about two months after transplant.

This CDR3 contains 14 residues. Trimming removed 5 bases from V and 0 bases from J, with 11 bases in between. Germline-derived CDR1 and CDR2 are DFQATT and SNEGSKA (reference sequence). This sample comprised PBMCs, mostly from graft donor cells, obtained 360 days after TCRalphabeta/CD19-depleted stem cell transplant. This TCR was sampled from a boy in the first two years of life who had a stem cell transplant for SCID, so the T cells may come from the graft donor. The chain uses TRBV20-1 and TRBJ2-1, with D possibly being TRBD2 (5 bases). CDR3 DNA sequence: TGCAGTGCTGGAGCGGAGAGCTCCTACAATGAGCAGTTCTTC. As protein: CSAGAESSYNEQFF.